The 14 T cell receptor beta chains below all came from one sample that was sequenced in a study of OX40 agonist ivuxolimab in advanced cancers. The protocol was immunoSEQ multiplex PCR, while the TCRdb copy is restricted to in-frame clones and leaves out a portion. The sample records 50,000 or so clones, 84% being singletons. This specimen consisted of CD4+ or CD8+ T cells sorted from blood, obtained in a trial of the OX40 agonist ivuxolimab. All receptors derive from an adult with an advanced solid tumor such as melanoma, head and neck, liver or kidney cancer.

V usage is TRBV5-4 and J usage is TRBJ1-3, with D perhaps matching TRBD1 (6 bases). The CDR3 has 15 residues. Trimming stripped 1 base from V and 3 bases from J, with 11 bases between. In germline, CDR1 is SGHNT, CDR2 YYREEE (reference sequence). The CDR3 is CASSLWGANGNTIYF. In nucleotides, the CDR3 is TGTGCCAGCAGCTTGTGGGGGGCGAATGGAAACACCATATATTTT.

The chain employs TRBV9 and TRBJ2-5; TRBD2 matches 9 bases. CDR1 SGDLS and CDR2 YYNGEE come from the germline V gene. The CDR3 covers 15 residues. Losses at the gene ends were 3 bases for V and 6 bases for J; bases not matched to a gene: 9. DNA for the CDR3: TGTGCCAGCAGCGCCCTTAGCGGGAGAAAACAGACCCAGTACTTC. Translated: CASSALSGRKQTQYF.

This chain connects TRBV18 to TRBJ2-1; possibly TRBD2 for D (6 bases). Germline V gene sequence: CDR1 KGHSH, CDR2 LQKENI. V lost 8 bases and J lost 2, with 16 bases in between. CDR3 length: 15 residues. The CDR3 loop reads CASNTVLAPYNEQFF. CDR3 nucleotides: TGTGCCAGCAACACCGTGCTAGCGCCCTACAATGAGCAGTTCTTC.

CDR3 residues: CASSMGLAEAYNEQFF. For the CDR3, the DNA is TGTGCCAGCAGCATGGGACTAGCTGAGGCCTACAATGAGCAGTTCTTC. This chain connects TRBV5-4 to TRBJ2-1; TRBD2 aligns across 9 bases. Germline V gene sequence: CDR1 SGHNT, CDR2 YYREEE (reference sequence). J was trimmed by 2 bases and V by 4 bases; bases with no gene match: 7. This CDR3 has 16 amino acids.

This chain joins TRBV19 and TRBJ2-2; D gene unclear. Trimming took off 4 bases at V and 1 base at J, with 4 bases between the two ends. Germline V gene lookup returns CDR1 LNHDA and CDR2 SQIVND (reference sequence). CDR3 length: 13 residues. The CDR3 nucleotides are TGTGCCAGTAGTACTCAGAACACCGGGGAGCTGTTTTTT. Its protein is CASSTQNTGELFF.

As regards this clone: One end of the junction does not line up with germline, which may come from a read error. This sequence joins TRBV18 and TRBJ2-5; 7 bases map to TRBD2. The CDR3 is 14 amino acids. The V gene's germline CDR1 is KGHSH and CDR2 LQKENI. The CDR3, as DNA: TGTGCCAGCTCACCTCGCGGGAGACAAGAGGCCCAGTACTTC. This encodes CASSPRGRQEAQYF.

J is TRBJ1-4 and V is TRBV2, with a possible D match to TRBD1 (6 bases). The CDR3 has 13 residues. Trimming took off 6 bases at V and 5 bases at J, with 10 bases between the two ends. Germline CDR1 reads SNHLY; CDR2 reads FYNNEI. The CDR3 reads CASRQGLNEKLFF. CDR3 bases: TGTGCCAGCAGACAGGGCCTAAATGAAAAACTGTTTTTT.

The V call is TRBV28, the J call TRBJ2-6; tentatively, D is TRBD2 (5 bases). This CDR3 has 12 amino acids. The ends were cut back, 10 bases at V and 2 bases at J, with 6 bases in the middle. Per germline, CDR1 MDHEN and CDR2 SYDVKM. The CDR3 reads CATGAGANVLTF. The CDR3 nucleotides read TGTGCCACCGGGGCTGGGGCCAACGTCCTGACTTTC.

CDR3 in DNA: TGTGCCAGCAGCGTAGCCGGAGCGGGGGGGTTCACAGATACGCAGTATTTT. Amino acids: CASSVAGAGGFTDTQYF. The gene calls are TRBV9 and TRBJ2-3; TRBD2 agrees at 10 bases. The CDR3 extends over 17 amino acids. Germline trimming cut 0 bases from V and 2 bases from J; bases unmatched to any gene: 6. CDR1 and CDR2 (germline): SGDLS, YYNGEE.

A single count supports this clone. CDR3 region: CASSLGDRSYEQYF. In DNA, the CDR3 is TGTGCCAGCAGCTTAGGGGACCGATCCTACGAGCAGTACTTC. The chain is built from TRBV11-2 and TRBJ2-7; D may be TRBD1 or TRBD2 (5 bases each). V shed 1 base and J shed 1 base, with 8 bases lying between them. The CDR3 totals 14 residues. Germline lookup yields CDR1 SGHAT and CDR2 FQNNGV.

This rearrangement joins TRBV19 to TRBJ1-5, with D hard to call. The CDR3 spans 14 residues. Trimming cost V 3 bases and J 3 bases, with 9 bases left between them. Germline-derived CDR1 and CDR2 are LNHDA and SQIVND (reference sequence). CDR3 DNA: TGTGCCAGTAGTATTTGGCGGCTCAATCAGCCCCAGCATTTT. Its protein is CASSIWRLNQPQHF. Supplemented by reference TRBV19 and TRBJ1-5, the full variable domain reads DGGITQSPKYLFRKEGQNVTLSCEQNLNHDAMYWYRQDPGQGLRLIYYSQIVNDFQKGDIAEGYSVSREKKESFPLTVTSAQKNPTAFYLCASSIWRLNQPQHFGDGTRLSIL.

The genes are TRBV5-5 and TRBJ1-1; perhaps TRBD1 as D (5 bases). Germline CDR1 and CDR2: SGHKS and YYEKEE (reference sequence). The V end was cut by 4 bases, the J end by 3 bases, with 10 bases between. The CDR3 is made up of 13 amino acids. CDR3 DNA sequence: TGTGCCAGCAGCGGGGACGTACACACTGAAGCTTTCTTT. It specifies CASSGDVHTEAFF. Combining the CDR3 with reference TRBV5-5 and TRBJ1-1 gives the whole variable domain DAGVTQSPTHLIKTRGQQVTLRCSPISGHKSVSWYQQVLGQGPQFIFQYYEKEERGRGNFPDRFSARQFPNYSSELNVNALLLGDSALYLCASSGDVHTEAFFGQGTRLTVV.

J is TRBJ2-3 and V is TRBV27; possibly TRBD2 for D (5 bases). The CDR3 is 13 amino acids. V lost 4 bases to trimming and J lost 0 bases, with 5 bases between them. Germline V gene data show CDR1 as MNHEY and CDR2 as SMNVEV (reference sequence). The CDR3 region is CASSSGSTDTQYF. The CDR3 bases are TGTGCCAGCAGTTCGGGGAGCACAGATACGCAGTATTTT.

The rearrangement uses TRBV7-2 and TRBJ2-1; no definite D call. The CDR3 contains 13 residues. CDR1 SGHTA and CDR2 FQGNSA come from the germline V gene. Trimming pared 5 bases from V and 7 bases from J, leaving 12 bases between. The CDR3 here is CASSPPDINEQFF. The CDR3 region has the DNA TGTGCCAGCAGCCCACCGGATATAAATGAGCAGTTCTTC.